This T cell receptor beta chain came from a study of cytomegalovirus exposure and HLA in healthy donors. This CDR3 has 15 amino acids. The J segment lost 3 bases and the V segment lost 3 bases, leaving 5 bases of the junction unmatched. From germline, CDR1 is SGDLS and CDR2 YYNGEE. With respect to this clone: Antigen: not known.

Notes on the study in general: An apparent linkage of common viral pathogens to several of the most significant clusters emerged in a later analysis. Association of approximately 16,000 TCR beta sequences with HLA alleles was found at 0.05 false discovery rate in a later analysis. A prior analysis recorded that most TCR beta V segments were productive about 90% or about 30% of the time.

The study ran its PCR with 60 Vbeta and 13 Jbeta primers. Clones were read by immunoSEQ multiplex PCR, and TCRdb kept only the in-frame ones, dropping some. The data show around 120,000 clones, and the top ten clones hold about 0.59%. Specimen: PBMCs. This clonotype originated in a man aged 50-59 years in good health and CMV-seronegative. This chain connects TRBV9 to TRBJ2-1; 8 positions match TRBD2. The CDR3 sequence is CASSERGGSYNEQFF. In DNA, the CDR3 is TGTGCCAGCAGCGAACGGGGGGGAAGCTACAATGAGCAGTTCTTC.